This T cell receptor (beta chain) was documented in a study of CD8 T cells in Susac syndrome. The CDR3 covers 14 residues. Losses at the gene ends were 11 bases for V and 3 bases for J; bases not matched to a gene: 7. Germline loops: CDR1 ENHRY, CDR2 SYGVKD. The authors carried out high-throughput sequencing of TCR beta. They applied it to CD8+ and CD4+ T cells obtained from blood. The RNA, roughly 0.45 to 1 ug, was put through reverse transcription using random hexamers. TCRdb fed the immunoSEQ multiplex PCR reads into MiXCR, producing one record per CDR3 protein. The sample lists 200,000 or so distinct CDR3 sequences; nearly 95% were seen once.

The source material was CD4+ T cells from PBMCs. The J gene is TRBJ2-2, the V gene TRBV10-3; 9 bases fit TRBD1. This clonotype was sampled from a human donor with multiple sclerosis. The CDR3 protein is CAAGTGQDTGELFF. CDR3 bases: TGTGCCGCCGGGACAGGGCAGGACACCGGGGAGCTGTTTTTT.